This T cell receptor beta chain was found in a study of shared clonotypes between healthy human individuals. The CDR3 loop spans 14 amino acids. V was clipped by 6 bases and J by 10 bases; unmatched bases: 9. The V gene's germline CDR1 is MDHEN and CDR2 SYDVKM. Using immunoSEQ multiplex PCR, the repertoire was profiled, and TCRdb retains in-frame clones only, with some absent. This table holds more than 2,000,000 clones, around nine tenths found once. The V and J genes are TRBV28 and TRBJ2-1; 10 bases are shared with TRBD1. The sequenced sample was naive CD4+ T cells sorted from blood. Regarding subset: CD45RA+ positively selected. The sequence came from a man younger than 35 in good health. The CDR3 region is CASRGQGYPGEQFF. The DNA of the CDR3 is TGTGCCAGCAGGGGACAGGGGTACCCGGGGGAGCAGTTCTTC.